The 22 T cell receptor beta chains below were found in one sample sequenced in a study of beta chain features in type 1 diabetes. Expressed TCRB transcripts got sequenced, as all isolated RNA was reverse transcribed. The data were produced by immunoSEQ multiplex PCR, yet TCRdb's version contains in-frame clones alone and is incomplete. The sample lists over 700,000 clones, roughly 16% occurring once. Sequencing input: naive CD4+ T cells from blood. The receptors stem from a woman aged 18-29 years in good health.

This clone was counted between two and nine times. The chain employs TRBV5-4 and TRBJ1-1; no definite D call. Trimming pared 3 bases from V and 4 bases from J, leaving 7 bases between. The CDR3 extends over 12 amino acids. Per the germline V gene, CDR1 is SGHNT and CDR2 is YYREEE (reference sequence). The CDR3 region is CASSWGGTEAFF. The CDR3 nucleotides are TGTGCCAGCAGCTGGGGAGGCACTGAAGCTTTCTTT.

This chain links TRBV11-2 with TRBJ2-7; D unresolved. This CDR3 is 14 amino acids long. Looked up from germline, CDR1 is SGHAT and CDR2 is FQNNGV. V gave up 7 bases and J gave up 5 bases, with 18 bases separating them. The CDR3 region has the DNA TGTGCCAGCACCTACGTTCTAGGTTCCCACGAGCAGTACTTC. It yields the protein CASTYVLGSHEQYF. Filled out from reference TRBV11-2 and TRBJ2-7, the complete variable domain reads EAGVAQSPRYKIIEKRQSVAFWCNPISGHATLYWYQQILGQGPKLLIQFQNNGVVDDSQLPKDRFSAERLKGVDSTLKIQPAKLEDSAVYLCASTYVLGSHEQYFGPGTRLTVT.

This clone has a single count. The chain links TRBV2 to TRBJ2-7; unclear D gene. The V gene's germline CDR1 is SNHLY and CDR2 FYNNEI. The V end lost 5 bases, the J end lost 2 bases, and 13 bases lay between the germline ends. The CDR3 length is 14 residues. The CDR3 DNA is TGTGCCAGCAGTTTCTCGGGTGTTACCTACGAGCAGTACTTC. The encoded protein is CASSFSGVTYEQYF.

This clone was observed a handful of times. The rearrangement uses TRBV10-3 and TRBJ2-5; 10 bases align to TRBD2. Trimming removed 4 bases from V and 4 bases from J; junction bases left unmatched: 3. This CDR3 contains 14 residues. Germline-derived CDR1 and CDR2 are ENHRY and SYGVKD. CDR3 coding DNA: TGTGCCATCAGTGGAGTAGCGGGAGGAGAGACCCAGTACTTC. This encodes CAISGVAGGETQYF.

The V and J genes are TRBV2 and TRBJ2-2, with 8 bases that match TRBD1. This CDR3 is built from 16 residues. Germline V CDR1 and CDR2: SNHLY, FYNNEI. V trimming: 8 bases; J trimming: 2 bases; junction bases outside the gene matches: 10. The CDR3 DNA is TGTGCCAGCCGTGCACCCGCAGGGGGCAACACCGGGGAGCTGTTTTTT. This codes for CASRAPAGGNTGELFF.

This clone was picked up a small number of times. J is TRBJ2-3 and V is TRBV11-2; D unclear. The CDR3 is 15 amino acids. Between the trimmed V and J ends, which lost 5 bases and 2 bases, there was a span of 14 bases. Germline assignment: CDR1 SGHAT and CDR2 FQNNGV. The CDR3 region is CASSKARGPTDTQYF. DNA for the CDR3: TGTGCCAGCAGCAAAGCGCGAGGACCCACAGATACGCAGTATTTT.

The gene calls are TRBV13 and TRBJ2-1; D is tentatively TRBD1 or TRBD2 (5 bases each). V was shortened by 5 bases and J by 5 bases, with 19 bases between the two germline ends. This CDR3 contains 16 residues. CDR1 PRHDT and CDR2 FYEKMQ come from the germline V gene (reference sequence). DNA of the CDR3: TGTGCCAGCAGCCCTAAAGGATGGGGACCCCACAATGAGCAGTTCTTC. Translation: CASSPKGWGPHNEQFF.

The CDR3 sequence is CASTIKNIQYF. In nucleotides, the CDR3 is TGCGCCAGCACAATAAAAAACATTCAGTACTTC. The chain uses TRBV5-1 and TRBJ2-4; the D is unclear. In germline, CDR1 is SGHRS, CDR2 YFSETQ. V shed 6 bases and J shed 4 bases, with 5 bases lying between them. The length of the CDR3 is 11 residues.

This clone was counted a few times. The V and J genes are TRBV14 and TRBJ2-1, with 10 positions matching TRBD2. This CDR3 comprises 16 residues. The junction had 7 bases not matched to a gene; V was cut back by 4 bases and J by 4 bases. Germline V gene lookup returns CDR1 SGHDN and CDR2 FVKESK. CDR3 residues: CASSPQREGRYNEQFF. As DNA, the CDR3 is TGTGCCAGCAGCCCTCAGCGGGAGGGCCGGTACAATGAGCAGTTCTTC. The full variable domain, completed using reference TRBV14 and TRBJ2-1, is EAGVTQFPSHSVIEKGQTVTLRCDPISGHDNLYWYRRVMGKEIKFLLHFVKESKQDESGMPNNRFLAERTGGTYSTLKVQPAELEDSGVYFCASSPQREGRYNEQFFGPGTRLTVL.

This clone was seen a handful of times. CDR3 nucleotides: TGTGCCAGCAGCCTAACAACAGGGATCAATGAAAAACTGTTTTTT. Translating it yields CASSLTTGINEKLFF. The chain is built from TRBV11-2 and TRBJ1-4; a weak D match, TRBD1 (6 bases). V shed 5 bases and J shed 5 bases, with 15 bases lying between them. This CDR3 has 15 residues. Germline V gene data show CDR1 as SGHAT and CDR2 as FQNNGV.

The V gene is TRBV19, the J gene TRBJ1-2; the match to TRBD1 covers 9 bases. This CDR3 region has 16 residues. With 5 bases clipped from V and 4 bases from J, the junction kept 11 bases outside the gene matches. Germline V CDR1 and CDR2: LNHDA, SQIVND (reference sequence). CDR3 sequence: CASSSSGTGFGYGYTF. For the CDR3, the DNA is TGTGCCAGTAGTTCGTCCGGGACAGGGTTTGGCTATGGCTACACCTTC.

Points on this clone: The same CDR3 is also encoded by other DNA sequences in this sample. The chain recombines TRBV15 with TRBJ2-5; 10 bases map to TRBD1. The CDR3 consists of 18 residues. CDR1 and CDR2 from the germline V gene are LNHNV and YYDKDF (reference sequence). V lost 0 bases, J lost 4 bases, and 11 bases stayed unmatched. DNA of the CDR3: TGTGCCACCAGCAGAGACTTAGTTAGGACAGGGGGTGGAGAGACCCAGTACTTC. Translating gives CATSRDLVRTGGGETQYF.

This clone was detected only a few times. The rearrangement links TRBV28 to TRBJ2-7; 8 bases align to TRBD1. This CDR3 is 14 amino acids long. Germline CDR1 is MDHEN and CDR2 is SYDVKM. The J segment lost 5 bases and the V segment lost 6 bases, leaving 9 bases of the junction unmatched. CDR3 protein: CASRVTGVPHEQYF. The CDR3 DNA reads TGTGCCAGCAGGGTGACAGGGGTCCCCCACGAGCAGTACTTC.

The chain recombines TRBV7-9 with TRBJ2-1; D uncertain. From germline, CDR1 is SEHNR and CDR2 FQNEAQ (reference sequence). Trimming removed 3 bases at V and 13 bases at J, with 13 bases between. This CDR3 is built from 12 residues. The CDR3 here is CASSFIDRSQFF. CDR3 in DNA: TGTGCCAGCAGCTTTATAGACCGAAGCCAGTTCTTC.

In its sample, this clone was seen a few times. The V and J genes are TRBV6-5 and TRBJ1-2; D possibly corresponds to TRBD1 (5 bases). Germline V gene lookup returns CDR1 MNHEY and CDR2 SVGAGI. The CDR3 has 12 residues. V lost 7 bases and J lost 4, with 10 bases in between. DNA of the CDR3: TGTGCCAGCAAGAGGGGCGCCTATGGCTACACCTTC. Amino acid sequence: CASKRGAYGYTF.

The chain joins TRBV29-1 to TRBJ2-1; the D gene is possibly TRBD2 (5 bases). The germline V gene encodes CDR1 SQVTM and CDR2 ANQGSEA. V was pared by 6 bases and J by 9 bases, with 21 bases between. The CDR3 spans 14 residues. CDR3 amino acids: CSVVREIAVGEQFF. CDR3 nucleotides: TGCAGCGTAGTCCGGGAAATCGCCGTTGGTGAGCAGTTCTTC.

In this sample, this clone turned up a few times. The chain uses TRBV7-9 and TRBJ2-1; D possibly corresponds to TRBD1 (6 bases). CDR3 length equals 15 residues. The germline V and J ends were trimmed by 5 bases and 8 bases, with 19 bases remaining between them. Germline values: CDR1 SEHNR, CDR2 FQNEAQ (reference sequence). The CDR3 sequence: CASSMYRAKGDEQFF. CDR3 in DNA: TGTGCCAGCAGCATGTACAGGGCTAAGGGGGATGAGCAGTTCTTC.

The chain links TRBV7-9 to TRBJ2-7; tentative D call: TRBD2 (5 bases). The V and J ends lost 3 bases and 1 base respectively, with 7 bases between them. CDR3 length equals 13 residues. Per the germline V gene, CDR1 is SEHNR and CDR2 is FQNEAQ (reference sequence). For the CDR3, the DNA is TGTGCCAGCAGCTTTGGACTTTCCTACGAGCAGTACTTC. Translated: CASSFGLSYEQYF.

This clone was picked up a small number of times. The chain has TRBV7-2 and TRBJ2-5; D gene ambiguous. Trimming cost V 4 bases and J 0 bases, with 9 bases left between them. Germline V lookup: CDR1 SGHTA, CDR2 FQGNSA. There are 14 residues in the CDR3. As DNA, the CDR3 is TGTGCCAGCAGCTCCCCCGAGTACCAAGAGACCCAGTACTTC. Its protein product is CASSSPEYQETQYF. Supplemented by reference TRBV7-2 and TRBJ2-5, the full variable domain reads GAGVSQSPSNKVTEKGKDVELRCDPISGHTALYWYRQSLGQGLEFLIYFQGNSAPDKSGLPSDRFSAERTGGSVSTLTIQRTQQEDSAVYLCASSSPEYQETQYFGPGTRLLVL.

Details on this clone: Other DNA sequences in this specimen translate into the identical CDR3. This chain uses TRBV7-9 with TRBJ2-1; 11 bases map to TRBD2. Trimming cost V 5 bases and J 8 bases; bases outside gene matches: 2. From germline, CDR1 is SEHNR and CDR2 FQNEAQ (reference sequence). The CDR3 loop spans 13 amino acids. The DNA for the CDR3 is TGTGCCAGCAGCCCACTAGCGGGAGATGAGCAGTTCTTC. This translates into CASSPLAGDEQFF.

The V gene is TRBV9, the J gene TRBJ2-1, with D maybe TRBD1 (7 bases). Germline V gene data show CDR1 as SGDLS and CDR2 as YYNGEE. This CDR3 region has 18 residues. V lost 4 bases and J 2 bases, leaving 22 bases between the germline ends. Here the CDR3 DNA reads TGTGCCAGCAGCCCAGGGGGAGGCGGGACAAGGGCCTACAATGAGCAGTTCTTC. Protein: CASSPGGGGTRAYNEQFF. Drawing the rest from reference TRBV9 and TRBJ2-1, the complete variable domain is DSGVTQTPKHLITATGQRVTLRCSPRSGDLSVYWYQQSLDQGLQFLIQYYNGEERAKGNILERFSAQQFPDLHSELNLSSLELGDSALYFCASSPGGGGTRAYNEQFFGPGTRLTVL.

The sample holds a few counts of this clone. This chain uses TRBV2 with TRBJ2-1, with a tentative D call TRBD1 (5 bases). CDR1 and CDR2 (germline): SNHLY, FYNNEI. The V and J ends lost 5 bases and 0 bases respectively, with 11 bases between them. CDR3 length: 15 amino acids. The CDR3 reads CASSRRQSSYNEQFF. Here the CDR3 DNA reads TGTGCCAGCAGTCGGAGACAGAGCTCCTACAATGAGCAGTTCTTC.